Sequencing of this T cell receptor (beta chain) was carried out in a study of blood T cell repertoires in COVID-19. The repertoire was sequenced with immunoSEQ multiplex PCR; TCRdb's copy has only in-frame clones and lacks some. The profile covers about 330,000 clones, with around 87% appearing a single time and approximately 5% taken by the ten largest. The CDR3 is 13 amino acids. The V gene's germline CDR1 is LNHDA and CDR2 SQIVND (reference sequence). V lost 6 bases to trimming and J lost 1 base, with 9 bases between them. Sample: PBMCs or T cells enriched from blood (not recorded which). The TCR originated in a woman in her twenties or thirties who had recovered from COVID-19. The chain recombines TRBV19 with TRBJ1-1; D is unresolved. The CDR3 sequence: CASSSFSNTEAFF. The CDR3 DNA reads as TGTGCCAGTAGCTCCTTCTCGAACACTGAAGCTTTCTTT.